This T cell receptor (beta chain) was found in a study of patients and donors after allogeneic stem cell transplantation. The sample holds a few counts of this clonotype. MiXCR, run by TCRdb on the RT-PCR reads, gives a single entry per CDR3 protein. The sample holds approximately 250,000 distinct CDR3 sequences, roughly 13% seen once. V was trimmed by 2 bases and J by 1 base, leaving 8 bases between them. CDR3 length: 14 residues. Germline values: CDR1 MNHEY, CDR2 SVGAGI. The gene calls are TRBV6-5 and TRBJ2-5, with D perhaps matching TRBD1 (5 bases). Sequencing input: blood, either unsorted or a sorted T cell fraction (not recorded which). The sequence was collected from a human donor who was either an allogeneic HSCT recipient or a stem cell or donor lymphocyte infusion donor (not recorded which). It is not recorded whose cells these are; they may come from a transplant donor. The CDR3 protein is CASSYDSLQETQYF. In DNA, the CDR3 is TGTGCCAGCAGTTACGACAGCCTCCAAGAGACCCAGTACTTC.